This TCR beta chain originates from a study of CD8 T cells in ankylosing spondylitis. This clonotype was observed at least ten times. Its specificity is unknown. The study's findings and limits: The study identified a TCR beta motif of about eight highly homologous variants that appeared characteristic of ankylosing spondylitis blood. Earlier work had already found some motif variants in reactive arthritis synovial fluid and blood.

Quantitative barcoded 5'-RACE was used to prepare TCR beta libraries. TCRdb re-called the 5' RACE reads through MiXCR, storing one row per CDR3 protein. The sample has some 220,000 distinct CDR3 sequences; approximately 7.3% are singletons. Per the germline V gene, CDR1 is SGHVS and CDR2 is FQNEAQ. There are 13 residues in the CDR3. V dropped 0 bases and J dropped 9 bases, with 9 bases sitting between them. This chain connects TRBV7-8 to TRBJ2-1; possibly TRBD1 for D (5 bases). The clonotype was recovered from a male donor with ankylosing spondylitis. Specimen: blood, either unsorted or a sorted T cell fraction (not recorded which). CDR3 sequence: CASSLAWGTEQFF. In DNA form, the CDR3 reads TGTGCCAGCAGCTTAGCCTGGGGCACTGAGCAGTTCTTC.